This T cell receptor (beta chain) was captured in a study of T cell repertoires in cytomegalovirus infection. Study in general: Both a matching HLA type and CMV infection were indicated by public TCR beta signatures.

Germline assignment: CDR1 SGHTA and CDR2 FQGNSA. The CDR3 runs to 18 residues. J lost 10 bases, V lost 1 base, and 13 bases had no gene match. This clonotype occurred many times. Its antigen is currently unknown. Study conclusions and caveats: HLA-C-restricted CMV clonotypes gave the most frequent clonotype in two of eight donors. Cumulative public TCR beta family frequency identified carriers of CMV plus the relevant HLA.

Each CDR3 protein gets one entry after TCRdb re-called the reads with MiXCR. The table has 150,000 to 200,000 distinct CDR3 sequences, about a tenth seen once. The sequence came from a human donor in good health (CMV status not recorded). Some clones in this sample may be carry-over from other donors' samples. Sample: PBMCs. The chain combines TRBV7-2 with TRBJ2-1; 13 positions match TRBD2. The CDR3 region is CASSLESRLAGGSREQFF. Written as DNA, the CDR3 is TGTGCCAGCAGCTTAGAGTCCAGACTAGCGGGAGGATCCCGGGAGCAGTTCTTC.